This TCR beta chain was found in a study of response to subunit inactivated influenza vaccine (dated by TCRdb to the late 2010s). Broadly, across the study: The study used deep quantitative T cell receptor repertoire profiling to track responses to a trivalent subunit inactivated influenza vaccine. Findings and caveats that apply to the study as a whole: The authors suggested that each seasonal influenza vaccination may recruit only a limited number of new T cells.

The junction shows trimming of 5 bases on V and 6 bases on J, plus 17 bases between the germline ends. Its CDR3 holds 14 amino acids, cysteine through phenylalanine. Of the read, only the CDR3 DNA is kept; its 42 bases are in frame from base 1. For CDR1 and CDR2, the germline V gene lists SGHTA and FQGNSA. The method behind the library was RT-PCR. Sequencing instrument: Illumina HiSeq 2500. The raw public data were reprocessed by TCRdb itself: fastp quality trimming at Q25, MiXCR clonotype calling, in-frame beta chains only. Duplicate CDR3 protein sequences are folded into a single record with the most common DNA and genes. For this sample there are some 540,000 distinct CDR3 sequences; around 21% appear just once. The ten most abundant clones make up approximately 2.9% of the sample. Turning to this clonotype: No cognate antigen has been identified for it. No base quality information exists; no much larger clone differs at one position.

These same data were also listed under a study on T cells expressing NK-cell markers. The second study, in turn, reports: TCR beta cDNA libraries were made by 5'RACE template switching that added a universal primer site and unique molecular identifiers. TCR beta-chain repertoires were profiled in sorted CD3+CD56+NKG2C+, CD3+CD56+NKG2C- and CD3+CD56-NKG2C+ T-cell subsets from fewer than 10 donors. Among the eight sequenced donors, seven were HCMV-seropositive and one was HCMV-seronegative. In several experiments an anti-gammadeltaTCR antibody was added to restrict sorting to alphabetaTCR-expressing T cells. For roughly six donors, the dominant CD3+CD56+NKG2C+ clonotypes were among the top 10 CD8+ clonotypes and accounted for roughly 1.0-8% of CD8+ T cells. Those dominant clonotypes were again the most abundant among CD3+CD56-NKG2C+ cells in a handful of donors, at roughly 28.3-60.1%. It remained unclear whether the expanded NKG2C-expressing T cell clones were specific for HCMV antigens. The eight sequenced donors were randomly selected healthy volunteers, three men and five women. A commercial ELISA kit detecting HCMV-specific IgG in serum was used to determine HCMV serostatus. Peripheral blood mononuclear cells were isolated from blood by Ficoll density gradient centrifugation. Using Miltenyi isolation kits, CD4+ and CD8+ T cells were isolated from PBMC through magnetic immunoseparation. Priming for cDNA synthesis came from the TCR beta constant segment, and two successive PCR amplification steps followed. The libraries were sequenced on Illumina HiSeq 2000/2500, MiSeq or NextSeq, producing 2 x 150 bp reads. MIGEC was used to demultiplex reads and group the reads by UMI, and MiTCR was used to assemble and quantify clonotypes. To exclude erroneous sequences, any TCR cDNA sequence not supported by at least two reads was discarded. The tcR package was used for downstream repertoire analysis, and clonotypes were matched between fractions using CDR3 nucleotide sequence together with V segment. Antigen specificity was annotated against VDJdb with VDJmatch, allowing one amino acid substitution in CDR3.

Sequences were derived from CD4+ T cells sorted from PBMCs, sampled about 13 days after vaccination. Here the chain combines TRBV7-2 and TRBJ2-7; possibly the D gene is TRBD1, per 5 matching bases. The TCR comes from a man aged 50 to 60 who received an inactivated influenza vaccine. Donor details come from another sample of the same person, matched by shared clones. The CDR3 region reads CASSPQVRALEQYF. The nucleotide sequence is TGTGCCAGCAGCCCTCAGGTCAGGGCACTCGAGCAGTACTTC.